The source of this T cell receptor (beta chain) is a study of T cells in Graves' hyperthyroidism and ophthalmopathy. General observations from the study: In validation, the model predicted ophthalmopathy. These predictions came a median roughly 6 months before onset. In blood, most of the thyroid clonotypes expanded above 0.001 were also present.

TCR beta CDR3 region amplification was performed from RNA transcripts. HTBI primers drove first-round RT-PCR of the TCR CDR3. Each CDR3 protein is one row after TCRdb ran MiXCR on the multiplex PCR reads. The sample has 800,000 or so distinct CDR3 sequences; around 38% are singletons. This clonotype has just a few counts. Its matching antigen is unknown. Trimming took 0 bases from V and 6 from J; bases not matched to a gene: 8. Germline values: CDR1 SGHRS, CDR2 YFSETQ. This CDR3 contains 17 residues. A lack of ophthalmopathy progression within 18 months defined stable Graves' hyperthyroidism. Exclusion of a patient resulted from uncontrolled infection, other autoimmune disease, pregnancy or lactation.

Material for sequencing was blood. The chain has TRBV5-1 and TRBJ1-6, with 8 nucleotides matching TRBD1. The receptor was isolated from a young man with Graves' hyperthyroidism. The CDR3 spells CASSLEATGDFNSPLHF. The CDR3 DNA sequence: TGCGCCAGCAGCTTGGAGGCGACAGGGGATTTTAATTCACCCCTCCACTTT.